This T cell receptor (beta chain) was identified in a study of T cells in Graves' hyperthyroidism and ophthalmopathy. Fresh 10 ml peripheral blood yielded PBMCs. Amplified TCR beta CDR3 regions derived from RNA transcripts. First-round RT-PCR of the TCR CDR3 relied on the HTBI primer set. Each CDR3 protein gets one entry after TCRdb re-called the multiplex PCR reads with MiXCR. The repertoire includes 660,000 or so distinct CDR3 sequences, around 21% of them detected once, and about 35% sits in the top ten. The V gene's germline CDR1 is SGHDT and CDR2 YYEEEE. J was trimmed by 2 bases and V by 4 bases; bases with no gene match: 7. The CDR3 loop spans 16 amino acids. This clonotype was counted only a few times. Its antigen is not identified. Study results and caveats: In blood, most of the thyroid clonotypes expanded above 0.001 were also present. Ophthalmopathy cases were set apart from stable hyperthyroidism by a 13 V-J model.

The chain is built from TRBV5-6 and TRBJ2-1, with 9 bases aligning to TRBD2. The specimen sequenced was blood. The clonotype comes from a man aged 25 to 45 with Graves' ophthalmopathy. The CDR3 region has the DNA TGTGCCAGCAGCCTCGGTGCTAGCGGGACCTACAATGAGCAGTTCTTC. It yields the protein CASSLGASGTYNEQFF.